This T cell receptor (beta chain) was profiled in a study of PD-L1 blockade in urothelial cancer. Noted time point: peripheral blood 6 weeks after treatment start. Only in-frame clones appear in the TCRdb table, and some are missing; sequencing was by immunoSEQ multiplex PCR. Among around 40,000 clones listed, approximately 78% were seen once. The CDR3 contains 13 residues. Germline V CDR1 and CDR2: MNHNS, SASEGT. V lost 11 bases and J lost 3; bases outside the gene matches: 6. The sequences come from PBMCs, collected around atezolizumab (anti-PD-L1) treatment. The rearrangement links TRBV6-1 to TRBJ2-7, with 11 bases that match TRBD1. This receptor was identified in a man in his fifties or sixties with urothelial cancer. Here the CDR3 DNA reads TGTGCCGAAAGCGGGACAGGGGGCTACGAGCAGTACTTC. Its translation: CAESGTGGYEQYF.